The subject of this entry is one T cell receptor (beta chain). The target antigen is unknown. This sample is drawn from a study of early T cells in non-severe SARS-CoV-2 infection. Study background: Unpaired chains resulted from sequencing bulk RNA of unsorted whole blood. The study's findings and limits: Sequences matched to VDJdb favored anti-spike CD8 responses, while private and CD4 specificities were missed.

Researchers attached unique molecular identifiers to individual cDNA molecules. TCRdb re-called the 5' RACE reads through MiXCR, storing one row per CDR3 protein. The sample yields approximately 80,000 distinct CDR3 sequences, more than 10% seen once. The CDR3 extends over 15 amino acids. Deletions cut 0 bases from V and 2 bases from J, with 10 bases between. CDR1 is LNHNV, CDR2 YYDKDF, per germline (reference sequence). The chain joins TRBV15 to TRBJ2-5, with D unresolved. This clonotype was obtained from an adult who was a healthcare worker with PCR-confirmed SARS-CoV-2 infection or an uninfected control (not recorded which). Material: whole blood. In nucleotides, the CDR3 is TGTGCCACCAGCAGAGATGGCACCGTACAAGAGACCCAGTACTTC. Protein product: CATSRDGTVQETQYF.